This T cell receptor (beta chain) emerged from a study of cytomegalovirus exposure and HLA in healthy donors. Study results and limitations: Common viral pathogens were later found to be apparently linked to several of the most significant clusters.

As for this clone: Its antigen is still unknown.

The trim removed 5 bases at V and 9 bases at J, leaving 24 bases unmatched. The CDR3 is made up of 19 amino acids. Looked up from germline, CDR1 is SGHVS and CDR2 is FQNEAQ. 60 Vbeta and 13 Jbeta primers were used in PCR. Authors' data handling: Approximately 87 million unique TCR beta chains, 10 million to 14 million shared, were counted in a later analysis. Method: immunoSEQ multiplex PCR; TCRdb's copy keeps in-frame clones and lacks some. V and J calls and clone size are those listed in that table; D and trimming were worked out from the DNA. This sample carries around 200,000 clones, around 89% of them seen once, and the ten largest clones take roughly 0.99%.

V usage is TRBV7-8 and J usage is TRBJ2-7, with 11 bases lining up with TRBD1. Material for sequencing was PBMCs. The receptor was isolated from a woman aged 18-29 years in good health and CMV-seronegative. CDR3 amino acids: CASSGTGTGGEEGGGSQYF. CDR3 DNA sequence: TGTGCCAGCAGCGGGACTGGGACAGGGGGTGAGGAGGGGGGGGGATCGCAGTACTTC.